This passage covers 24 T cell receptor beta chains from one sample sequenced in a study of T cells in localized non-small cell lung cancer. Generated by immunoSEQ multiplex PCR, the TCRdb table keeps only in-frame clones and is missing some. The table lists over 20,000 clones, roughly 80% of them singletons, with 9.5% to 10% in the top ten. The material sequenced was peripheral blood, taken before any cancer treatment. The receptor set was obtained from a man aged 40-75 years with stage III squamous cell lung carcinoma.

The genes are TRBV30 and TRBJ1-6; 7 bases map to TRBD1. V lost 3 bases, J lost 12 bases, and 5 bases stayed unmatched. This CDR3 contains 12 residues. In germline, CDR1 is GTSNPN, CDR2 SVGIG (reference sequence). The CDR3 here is CAWSLRTGPLHF. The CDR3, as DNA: TGTGCCTGGAGCCTTAGGACAGGACCCCTCCACTTT.

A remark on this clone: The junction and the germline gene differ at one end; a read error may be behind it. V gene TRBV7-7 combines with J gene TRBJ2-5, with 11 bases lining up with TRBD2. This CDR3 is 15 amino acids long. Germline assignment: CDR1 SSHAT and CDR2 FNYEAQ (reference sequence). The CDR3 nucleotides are TGTGCTAGCAGCTTAGATGGACTAGCGGGAGAGACCCAGTACTTC. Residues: CASSLDGLAGETQYF.

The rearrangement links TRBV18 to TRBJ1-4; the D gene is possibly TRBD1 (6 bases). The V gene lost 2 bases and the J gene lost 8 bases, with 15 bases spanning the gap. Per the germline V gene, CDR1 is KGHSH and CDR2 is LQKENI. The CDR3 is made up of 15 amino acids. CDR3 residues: CASSPIAGVEEKLFF. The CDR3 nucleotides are TGTGCCAGCTCACCAATAGCAGGGGTAGAAGAAAAACTGTTTTTT.

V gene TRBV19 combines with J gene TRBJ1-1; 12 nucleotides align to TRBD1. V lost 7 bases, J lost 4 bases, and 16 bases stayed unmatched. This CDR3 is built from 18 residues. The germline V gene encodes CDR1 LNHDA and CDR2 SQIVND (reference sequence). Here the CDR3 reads CASTPRWDRGRVGTEAFF. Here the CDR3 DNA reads TGTGCCAGTACTCCTCGTTGGGACAGGGGGCGAGTGGGCACTGAAGCTTTCTTT. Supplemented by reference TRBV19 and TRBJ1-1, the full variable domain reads DGGITQSPKYLFRKEGQNVTLSCEQNLNHDAMYWYRQDPGQGLRLIYYSQIVNDFQKGDIAEGYSVSREKKESFPLTVTSAQKNPTAFYLCASTPRWDRGRVGTEAFFGQGTRLTVV.

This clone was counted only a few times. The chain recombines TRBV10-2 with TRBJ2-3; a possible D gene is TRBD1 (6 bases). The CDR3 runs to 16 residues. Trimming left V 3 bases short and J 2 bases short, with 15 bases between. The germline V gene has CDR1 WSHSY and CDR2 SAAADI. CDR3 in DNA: TGCGCCAGCAGTGATTGGCAGGGGCCAACCACAGATACGCAGTATTTT. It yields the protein CASSDWQGPTTDTQYF.

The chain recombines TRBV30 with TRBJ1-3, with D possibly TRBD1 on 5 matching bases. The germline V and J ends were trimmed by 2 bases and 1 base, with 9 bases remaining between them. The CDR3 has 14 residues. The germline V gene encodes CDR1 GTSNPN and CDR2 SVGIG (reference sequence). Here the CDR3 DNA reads TGTGCCTGGAGTCAGGGCAAATCTGGAAACACCATATATTTT. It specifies CAWSQGKSGNTIYF.

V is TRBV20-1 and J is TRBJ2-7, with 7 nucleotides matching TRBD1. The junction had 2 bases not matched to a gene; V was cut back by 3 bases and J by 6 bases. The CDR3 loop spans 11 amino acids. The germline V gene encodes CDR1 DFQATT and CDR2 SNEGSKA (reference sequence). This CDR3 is CSASAGGEQYF. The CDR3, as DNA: TGCAGTGCTAGTGCAGGGGGCGAGCAGTACTTC.

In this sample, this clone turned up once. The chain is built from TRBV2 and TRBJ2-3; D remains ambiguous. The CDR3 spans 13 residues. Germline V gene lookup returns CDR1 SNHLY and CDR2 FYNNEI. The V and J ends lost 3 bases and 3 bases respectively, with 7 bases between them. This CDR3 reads CASSESRTDTQYF. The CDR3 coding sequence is TGTGCCAGCAGTGAGAGTAGGACAGATACGCAGTATTTT.

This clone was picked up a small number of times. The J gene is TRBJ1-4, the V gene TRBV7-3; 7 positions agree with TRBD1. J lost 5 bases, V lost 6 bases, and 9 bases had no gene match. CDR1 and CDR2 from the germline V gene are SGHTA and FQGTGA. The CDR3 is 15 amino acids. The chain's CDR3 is CASRPTGQRNEKLFF. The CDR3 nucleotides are TGTGCCAGCAGGCCTACGGGACAGAGGAATGAAAAACTGTTTTTT.

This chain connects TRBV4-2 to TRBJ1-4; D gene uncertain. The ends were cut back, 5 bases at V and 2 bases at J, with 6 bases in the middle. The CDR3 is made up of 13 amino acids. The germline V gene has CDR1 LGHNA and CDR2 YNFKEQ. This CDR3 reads CASSTHTNEKLFF. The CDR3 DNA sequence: TGTGCCAGCAGCACACATACTAATGAAAAACTGTTTTTT.

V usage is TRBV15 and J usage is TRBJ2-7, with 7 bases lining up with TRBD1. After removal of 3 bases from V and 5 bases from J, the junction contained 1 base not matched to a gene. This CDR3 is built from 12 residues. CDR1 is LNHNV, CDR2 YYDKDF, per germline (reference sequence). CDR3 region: CATSRTGNEQYV. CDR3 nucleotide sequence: TGTGCCACCAGCAGGACAGGGAACGAGCAGTACGTC.

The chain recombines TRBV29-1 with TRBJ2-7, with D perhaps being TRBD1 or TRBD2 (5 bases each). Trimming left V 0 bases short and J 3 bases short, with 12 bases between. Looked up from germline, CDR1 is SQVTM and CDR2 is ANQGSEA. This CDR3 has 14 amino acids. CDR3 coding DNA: TGCAGCGTTGAAGAGGGGGAGAGAAGCTACGAGCAGTACTTC. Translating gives CSVEEGERSYEQYF.

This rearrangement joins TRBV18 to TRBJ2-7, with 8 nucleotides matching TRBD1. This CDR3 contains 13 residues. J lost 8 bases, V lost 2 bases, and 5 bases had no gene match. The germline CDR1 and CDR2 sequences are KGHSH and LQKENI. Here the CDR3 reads CASSPTDRAKQYF. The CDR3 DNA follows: TGTGCCAGCTCACCAACGGACAGGGCGAAGCAGTACTTC.

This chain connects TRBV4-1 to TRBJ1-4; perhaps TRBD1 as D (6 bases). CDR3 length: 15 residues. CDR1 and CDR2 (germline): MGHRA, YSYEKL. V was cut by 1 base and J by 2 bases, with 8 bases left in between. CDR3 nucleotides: TGCGCCAGCAGCCAAGGAGGGGGGACTAATGAAAAACTGTTTTTT. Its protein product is CASSQGGGTNEKLFF.

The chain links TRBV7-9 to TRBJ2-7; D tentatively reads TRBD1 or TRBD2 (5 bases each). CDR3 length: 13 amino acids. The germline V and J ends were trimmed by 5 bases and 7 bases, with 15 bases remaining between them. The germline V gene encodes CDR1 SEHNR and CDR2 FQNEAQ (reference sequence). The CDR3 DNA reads TGTGCCAGCAGCAGACTTGGGACCGAAGAGCAGTACTTC. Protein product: CASSRLGTEEQYF.

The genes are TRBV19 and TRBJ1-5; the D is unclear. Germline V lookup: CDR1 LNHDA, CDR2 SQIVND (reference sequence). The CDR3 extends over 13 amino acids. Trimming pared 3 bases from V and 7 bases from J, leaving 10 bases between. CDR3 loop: CASSIRRGQPQHF. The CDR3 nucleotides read TGTGCCAGTAGTATTCGTCGTGGGCAGCCCCAGCATTTT.

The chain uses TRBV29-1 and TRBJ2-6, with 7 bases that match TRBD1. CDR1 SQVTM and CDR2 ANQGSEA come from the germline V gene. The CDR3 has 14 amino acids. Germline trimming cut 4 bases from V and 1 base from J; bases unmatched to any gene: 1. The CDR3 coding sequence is TGCAGCGTTGGGACAGGATCTGGGGCCAACGTCCTGACTTTC. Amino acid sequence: CSVGTGSGANVLTF.

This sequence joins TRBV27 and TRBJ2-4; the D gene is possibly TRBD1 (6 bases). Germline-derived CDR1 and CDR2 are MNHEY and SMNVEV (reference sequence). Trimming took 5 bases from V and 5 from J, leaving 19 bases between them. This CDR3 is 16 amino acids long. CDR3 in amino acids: CASSRNRVGGQNIQYF. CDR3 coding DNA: TGTGCCAGCAGTAGAAACAGGGTTGGGGGACAAAACATTCAGTACTTC.

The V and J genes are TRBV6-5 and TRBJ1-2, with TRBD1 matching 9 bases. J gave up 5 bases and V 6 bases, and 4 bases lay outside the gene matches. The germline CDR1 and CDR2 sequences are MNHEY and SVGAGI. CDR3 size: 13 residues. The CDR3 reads CASSRDRVYGYTF. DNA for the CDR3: TGTGCCAGCAGCCGGGACAGGGTATATGGCTACACCTTC.

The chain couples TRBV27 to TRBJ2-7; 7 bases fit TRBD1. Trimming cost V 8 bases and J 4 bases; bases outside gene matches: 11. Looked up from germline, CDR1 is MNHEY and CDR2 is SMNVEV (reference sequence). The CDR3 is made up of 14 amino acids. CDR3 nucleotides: TGTGCCAGCCGCCTACAGGGGACGAAATACGAGCAGTACTTC. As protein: CASRLQGTKYEQYF.

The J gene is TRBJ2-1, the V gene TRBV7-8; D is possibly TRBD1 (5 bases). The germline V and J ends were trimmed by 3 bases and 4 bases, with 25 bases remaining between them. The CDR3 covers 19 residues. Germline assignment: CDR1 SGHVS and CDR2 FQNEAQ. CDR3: CASSLGWGSPTVGYNEQFF. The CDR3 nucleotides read TGTGCCAGCAGCTTGGGGTGGGGCTCGCCAACTGTGGGGTACAATGAGCAGTTCTTC.

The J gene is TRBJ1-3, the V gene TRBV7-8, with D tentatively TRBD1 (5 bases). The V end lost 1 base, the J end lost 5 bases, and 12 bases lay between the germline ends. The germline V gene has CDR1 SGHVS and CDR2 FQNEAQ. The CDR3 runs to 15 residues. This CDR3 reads CASSLGGFVRNTIYF. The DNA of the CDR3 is TGTGCCAGCAGCTTAGGGGGGTTTGTCCGAAACACCATATATTTT. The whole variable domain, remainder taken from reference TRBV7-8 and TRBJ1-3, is GAGVSQSPRYKVAKRGQDVALRCDPISGHVSLFWYQQALGQGPEFLTYFQNEAQLDKSGLPSDRFFAERPEGSVSTLKIQRTQQEDSAVYLCASSLGGFVRNTIYFGEGSWLTVV.

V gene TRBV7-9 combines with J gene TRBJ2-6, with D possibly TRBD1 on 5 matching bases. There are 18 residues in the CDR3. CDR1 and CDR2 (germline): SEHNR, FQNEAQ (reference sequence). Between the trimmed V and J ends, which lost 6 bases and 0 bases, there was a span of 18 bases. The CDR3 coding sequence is TGTGCCAGCAGTACCGGCAGGGCCCGCAGCTCTGGGGCCAACGTCCTGACTTTC. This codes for CASSTGRARSSGANVLTF.

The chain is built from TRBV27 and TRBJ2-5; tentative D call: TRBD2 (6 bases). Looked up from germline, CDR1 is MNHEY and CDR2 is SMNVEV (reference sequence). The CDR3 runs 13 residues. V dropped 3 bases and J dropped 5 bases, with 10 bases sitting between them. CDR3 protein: CASSFLGGETQYF. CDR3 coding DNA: TGTGCCAGCAGTTTTTTGGGAGGCGAGACCCAGTACTTC.